This T cell receptor (beta chain) originates from a study of blood T cell repertoires in COVID-19. Study information: Samples taken during acute and convalescent COVID-19 were collected in the United States, Italy and Spain. Sources were T cells, B-cell-depleted T cells, or PBMCs; the material itself was cDNA or gDNA.

In the original analysis: Researchers report that nucleated cell counts were estimated from reference gene primer amplification. The assay was immunoSEQ multiplex PCR, and TCRdb's table has in-frame clones only and misses some. V, J and clone size were drawn from that table, and D and trimming were deduced from the DNA. The data show 150,000 or so clones, 65% to 90% seen once. CDR1 and CDR2 (germline): GTSNPN, SVGIG (reference sequence). Trimming removed 2 bases at V and 0 bases at J, with 13 bases between. The CDR3 is made up of 15 amino acids. The chain links TRBV30 to TRBJ1-1; D is unresolved. Sequenced material: peripheral blood. The TCR originated in a man in his 60s with acute or convalescent COVID-19. The DNA of the CDR3 is TGTGCCTGGAGTTTTAGATCCAACTTGAACACTGAAGCTTTCTTT. Its protein is CAWSFRSNLNTEAFF.